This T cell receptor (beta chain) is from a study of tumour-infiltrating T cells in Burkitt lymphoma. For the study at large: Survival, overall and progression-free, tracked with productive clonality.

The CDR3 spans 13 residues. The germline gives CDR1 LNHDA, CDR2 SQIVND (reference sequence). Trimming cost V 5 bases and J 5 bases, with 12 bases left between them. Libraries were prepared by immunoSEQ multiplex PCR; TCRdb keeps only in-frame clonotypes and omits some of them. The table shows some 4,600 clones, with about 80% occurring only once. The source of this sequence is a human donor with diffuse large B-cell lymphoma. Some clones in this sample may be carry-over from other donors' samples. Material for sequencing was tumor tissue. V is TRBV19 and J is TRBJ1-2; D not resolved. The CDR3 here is CASSFDGKYGYTF. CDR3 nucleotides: TGTGCCAGTAGTTTCGACGGAAAATATGGCTACACCTTC.